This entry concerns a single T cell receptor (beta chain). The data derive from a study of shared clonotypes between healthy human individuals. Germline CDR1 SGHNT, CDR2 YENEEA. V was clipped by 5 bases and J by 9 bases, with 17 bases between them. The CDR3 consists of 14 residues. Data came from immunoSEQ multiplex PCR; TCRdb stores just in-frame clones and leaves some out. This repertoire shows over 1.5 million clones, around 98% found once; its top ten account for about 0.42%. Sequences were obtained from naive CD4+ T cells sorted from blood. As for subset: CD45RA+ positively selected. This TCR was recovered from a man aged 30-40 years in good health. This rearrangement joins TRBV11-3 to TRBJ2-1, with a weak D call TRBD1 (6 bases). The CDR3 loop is CASSPSLGAGEQFF. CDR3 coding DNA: TGTGCCAGCAGCCCTAGCCTGGGGGCAGGTGAGCAGTTCTTC.